The 11 T cell receptor beta chains below all came from one sample that was sequenced in a study of PD-L1 blockade in urothelial cancer. Stated time point: pretreatment peripheral blood. Generated by immunoSEQ multiplex PCR, the TCRdb table keeps only in-frame clones and is missing some. Of around 43,000 clones listed, approximately 91% are singletons. The sample was PBMCs, taken around atezolizumab (anti-PD-L1) treatment. The receptors originated from a donor aged 40 or older with urothelial cancer.

The rearrangement uses TRBV9 and TRBJ2-1; TRBD2 matches 8 bases. This CDR3 is built from 14 residues. Germline V gene sequence: CDR1 SGDLS, CDR2 YYNGEE. Germline trimming cut 0 bases from V and 10 bases from J; bases unmatched to any gene: 6. The CDR3 coding sequence is TGTGCCAGCAGCGTAGCCCCCCCGGGAGGGGAGCAGTTCTTC. This codes for CASSVAPPGGEQFF.

J is TRBJ2-4 and V is TRBV4-1, with 7 nucleotides matching TRBD1. The CDR3 length is 18 residues. Germline V gene data show CDR1 as MGHRA and CDR2 as YSYEKL. After removal of 0 bases from V and 1 base from J, the junction contained 9 bases not matched to a gene. Here the CDR3 DNA reads TGCGCCAGCAGCCAAGACCCCTCGACAGGGTCGGCCAAAAACATTCAGTACTTC. This codes for CASSQDPSTGSAKNIQYF.

CDR3 amino acids: CASGTEGYGYTF. For the CDR3, the DNA is TGTGCCAGCGGAACAGAAGGCTATGGCTACACCTTC. J is TRBJ1-2 and V is TRBV9, with unresolved D. Germline CDR1 reads SGDLS; CDR2 reads YYNGEE. This CDR3 is 12 amino acids long. Trimming took 7 bases from V and 4 from J, leaving 11 bases between them. The full variable domain, with the rest looked up from reference TRBV9 and TRBJ1-2, is DSGVTQTPKHLITATGQRVTLRCSPRSGDLSVYWYQQSLDQGLQFLIQYYNGEERAKGNILERFSAQQFPDLHSELNLSSLELGDSALYFCASGTEGYGYTFGSGTRLTVV.

The J gene is TRBJ2-2, the V gene TRBV5-6; 11 nucleotides agree with TRBD1. The CDR3 has 16 amino acids. Germline V gives CDR1 SGHDT, CDR2 YYEEEE. V lost 4 bases, J lost 4 bases, and 6 bases stayed unmatched. The CDR3 nucleotides read TGTGCCAGCAGCCTTCCGGGACAGGGGGTCACCGGGGAGCTGTTTTTT. Its protein is CASSLPGQGVTGELFF.

The chain joins TRBV10-3 to TRBJ1-3; D is unclear. Germline V gene data show CDR1 as ENHRY and CDR2 as SYGVKD. There are 13 residues in the CDR3. The ends were cut back, 8 bases at V and 2 bases at J, with 10 bases in the middle. The CDR3 DNA reads as TGTGCCATCGGGAGCACTACTGGAAACACCATATATTTT. This gives the protein CAIGSTTGNTIYF.

The gene calls are TRBV5-1 and TRBJ2-7; D may be TRBD1 (7 bases). This CDR3 is built from 15 residues. V lost 0 bases and J 1 base, leaving 11 bases between the germline ends. Germline CDR1 and CDR2: SGHRS and YFSETQ. CDR3 in DNA: TGCGCCAGCAGCTTGGCCGCAGGGGGGTCCTACGAGCAGTACTTC. It codes for CASSLAAGGSYEQYF.

The rearrangement uses TRBV27 and TRBJ2-2; the D is unclear. The CDR3 covers 12 residues. Germline CDR1 and CDR2: MNHEY and SMNVEV (reference sequence). V lost 2 bases to trimming and J lost 6 bases, with 4 bases between them. The CDR3 DNA follows: TGTGCCAGCAGTTTACGTCCCGGGGAGCTGTTTTTT. This translates into CASSLRPGELFF.

The V call is TRBV19, the J call TRBJ2-3, with TRBD2 matching over 10 bases. The germline V gene has CDR1 LNHDA and CDR2 SQIVND (reference sequence). J gave up 6 bases and V 5 bases, and 8 bases lay outside the gene matches. The CDR3 runs to 15 residues. The CDR3 loop reads CASSPTGLALDTQYF. CDR3 nucleotide sequence: TGTGCCAGTAGTCCAACGGGACTAGCGTTGGATACGCAGTATTTT.

The chain recombines TRBV7-6 with TRBJ2-5; the match to TRBD1 covers 7 bases. The germline V gene has CDR1 SGHVS and CDR2 FNYEAQ. V gave up 5 bases and J gave up 0 bases; unmatched junction bases: 6. This CDR3 region has 15 residues. The CDR3 loop is CASSPRGQYQETQYF. The CDR3 DNA reads TGTGCCAGCAGCCCGAGGGGACAGTACCAAGAGACCCAGTACTTC.

This clone was detected once. V usage is TRBV19 and J usage is TRBJ2-3, with TRBD2 identical over 12 bases. The germline V gene encodes CDR1 LNHDA and CDR2 SQIVND (reference sequence). This CDR3 has 13 amino acids. V shed 8 bases, J shed 4 bases, and the junction held 1 base outside the gene matches. The CDR3 is CASRLAGADTQYF. The CDR3 region has the DNA TGTGCCAGTCGACTAGCGGGAGCAGATACGCAGTATTTT.

This chain joins TRBV27 and TRBJ2-5; 8 nucleotides match TRBD1. After removal of 3 bases from V and 5 bases from J, the junction contained 14 bases not matched to a gene. This CDR3 has 17 amino acids. Per the germline V gene, CDR1 is MNHEY and CDR2 is SMNVEV (reference sequence). CDR3 DNA: TGTGCCAGCAGTTTCCGCGGCAGGGGGCGCGTTGGGGAGACCCAGTACTTC. Protein product: CASSFRGRGRVGETQYF.